The 21 T cell receptor beta chains presented below share a single source sample, sequenced in a study of T cell clonotyping in hematopoietic cell transplantation. Assay used: immunoSEQ multiplex PCR; TCRdb lists only in-frame clones, some missing. Among approximately 30,000 clones listed, under 97% were seen once. Sequencing used peripheral blood mononuclear cells. These receptors all come from a man aged 45 to 65 in good health. Some clones in this sample may be carry-over from other donors' samples.

The rearrangement joins TRBV30 to TRBJ2-7, with D perhaps TRBD2 (6 bases). The V gene's germline CDR1 is GTSNPN and CDR2 SVGIG (reference sequence). This CDR3 is built from 15 residues. V lost 2 bases to trimming and J lost 2 bases, with 16 bases between them. Here the CDR3 reads CAWSSKTPGAYEQYF. CDR3 in DNA: TGTGCCTGGAGTTCGAAGACACCGGGGGCCTACGAGCAGTACTTC.

V and J are TRBV7-2 and TRBJ1-2; D perhaps matches TRBD1 (5 bases). Trimming cost V 3 bases and J 4 bases, with 12 bases left between them. CDR1 SGHTA and CDR2 FQGNSA come from the germline V gene. The CDR3 contains 14 residues. The CDR3 region has the DNA TGTGCCAGCAGCTTTCTTCAGGGCCTCTATGGCTACACCTTC. Translating it yields CASSFLQGLYGYTF.

The chain uses TRBV2 and TRBJ1-1; TRBD1 matches 8 bases. The CDR3 has 15 residues. V lost 6 bases and J lost 4; bases outside the gene matches: 10. Germline CDR1 and CDR2: SNHLY and FYNNEI. The CDR3 spells CASSQIQGDGTEAFF. DNA for the CDR3: TGTGCCAGCAGCCAGATACAGGGGGACGGCACTGAAGCTTTCTTT.

The V and J genes are TRBV6-6 and TRBJ2-5, with D perhaps TRBD1 (8 bases). This CDR3 comprises 14 residues. The germline V and J ends were trimmed by 5 bases and 4 bases, with 14 bases remaining between them. From germline, CDR1 is MNHNY and CDR2 SVGAGI (reference sequence). The CDR3 region has the DNA TGTGCCAGCAGTAAAACAGGGGGGGGAGAGACCCAGTACTTC. This gives the protein CASSKTGGGETQYF.

The genes are TRBV7-2 and TRBJ2-7; tentative D call: TRBD1 (6 bases). Germline V CDR1 and CDR2: SGHTA, FQGNSA. V was cut by 5 bases and J by 3 bases, with 17 bases left in between. The CDR3 is 15 residues long. The CDR3 DNA sequence: TGTGCCAGCAGCCCAGACAGGCCGAGAATCTACGAGCAGTACTTC. Amino acid sequence: CASSPDRPRIYEQYF.

The V gene is TRBV19, the J gene TRBJ2-1; the match to TRBD2 covers 13 bases. CDR3 length: 15 residues. In germline, CDR1 is LNHDA, CDR2 SQIVND (reference sequence). J was trimmed by 8 bases and V by 5 bases; bases with no gene match: 6. Here the CDR3 DNA reads TGTGCCAGTAGTTCGACTAGCGGGGGGAAGGATGAGCAGTTCTTC. Protein sequence: CASSSTSGGKDEQFF.

The CDR3 DNA sequence: TGTGCCAGCAGGCGTACAGGGGGCAGTGGTAGCATTCAGTACTTC. It specifies CASRRTGGSGSIQYF. The rearrangement uses TRBV6-5 and TRBJ2-4, with 9 bases that match TRBD1. Germline lookup yields CDR1 MNHEY and CDR2 SVGAGI. With 6 bases clipped from V and 9 bases from J, the junction kept 12 bases outside the gene matches. CDR3 length: 15 amino acids.

This chain links TRBV30 with TRBJ1-3, with D maybe TRBD1 (6 bases). The CDR3 is 15 residues long. Germline lookup yields CDR1 GTSNPN and CDR2 SVGIG (reference sequence). Trimming removed 2 bases at V and 5 bases at J, with 16 bases between. The CDR3 DNA reads TGTGCCTGGAGTCACCCGGGGGGGCGAAGAAACACCATATATTTT. As protein: CAWSHPGGRRNTIYF.

The chain recombines TRBV30 with TRBJ2-3, with no clear D. This CDR3 has 16 amino acids. Trimming took off 4 bases at V and 1 base at J, with 18 bases between the two ends. The germline V gene encodes CDR1 GTSNPN and CDR2 SVGIG (reference sequence). The CDR3 DNA reads TGTGCCTGGAATCTAGGGAACCTAGACGGCACAGATACGCAGTATTTT. Residues: CAWNLGNLDGTDTQYF.

The chain joins TRBV30 to TRBJ1-3; tentative D call: TRBD1 (6 bases). The ends were cut back, 5 bases at V and 0 bases at J, with 17 bases in the middle. Germline CDR1 reads GTSNPN; CDR2 reads SVGIG (reference sequence). This CDR3 is 16 amino acids long. Here the CDR3 reads CAWGGQQAVSGNTIYF. CDR3 in DNA: TGTGCCTGGGGTGGACAGCAGGCGGTCTCTGGAAACACCATATATTTT. The variable domain in full, completed from reference TRBV30 and TRBJ1-3, reads SQTIHQWPATLVQPVGSPLSLECTVEGTSNPNLYWYRQAAGRGLQLLFYSVGIGQISSEVPQNLSASRPQDRQFILSSKKLLLSDSGFYLCAWGGQQAVSGNTIYFGEGSWLTVV.

The chain uses TRBV6-1 and TRBJ1-2; maybe TRBD1 (6 bases). V lost 2 bases, J lost 8 bases, and 12 bases lay in between. This CDR3 contains 13 residues. Germline-derived CDR1 and CDR2 are MNHNS and SASEGT. The CDR3 loop is CASSERTGKGYTF. CDR3 sequence (DNA): TGTGCCAGCAGTGAAAGAACAGGGAAGGGCTACACCTTC.

The chain employs TRBV7-9 and TRBJ1-1, with D unclear. The CDR3 has 13 residues. V was pared by 2 bases and J by 5 bases, with 9 bases between. The germline V gene has CDR1 SEHNR and CDR2 FQNEAQ (reference sequence). In nucleotides, the CDR3 is TGTGCCAGCAGCTTACTGGAGATAACTGAAGCTTTCTTT. It encodes CASSLLEITEAFF.

This chain links TRBV5-1 with TRBJ2-5, with 8 bases identical to TRBD1. In germline, CDR1 is SGHRS, CDR2 YFSETQ. There are 14 residues in the CDR3. V shed 9 bases, J shed 1 base, and the junction held 8 bases outside the gene matches. CDR3 region: CATRRTGTQETQYF. Here the CDR3 DNA reads TGCGCCACCAGGAGGACAGGGACCCAAGAGACCCAGTACTTC.

The chain uses TRBV7-2 and TRBJ1-1, with 8 bases that match TRBD1. Trimming cost V 5 bases and J 4 bases; bases outside gene matches: 6. The CDR3 is 14 amino acids. Germline-derived CDR1 and CDR2 are SGHTA and FQGNSA. The CDR3 here is CASSIQQGGTEAFF. CDR3 DNA sequence: TGTGCCAGCAGCATACAACAGGGGGGCACTGAAGCTTTCTTT.

The chain has TRBV30 and TRBJ2-1, with 8 bases that match TRBD2. Germline-derived CDR1 and CDR2 are GTSNPN and SVGIG (reference sequence). The CDR3 loop spans 15 amino acids. V lost 2 bases, J lost 6 bases, and 9 bases stayed unmatched. CDR3 loop: CAWSLPGLGSNEQFF. Written as DNA, the CDR3 is TGTGCCTGGAGTCTCCCGGGACTAGGGTCCAATGAGCAGTTCTTC.

V is TRBV29-1 and J is TRBJ2-3; 7 positions match TRBD2. CDR1 is SQVTM and CDR2 is ANQGSEA in the germline V gene. The ends lost 4 bases at V and 4 bases at J; junction bases unmatched: 2. CDR3 length equals 12 residues. In DNA, the CDR3 is TGCAGCGTTGTTGGGGGGGCAGATACGCAGTATTTT. Encoded protein: CSVVGGADTQYF.

V and J are TRBV29-1 and TRBJ1-2; 8 nucleotides align to TRBD1. Trimming removed 4 bases from V and 2 bases from J; junction bases left unmatched: 3. CDR1 and CDR2 (germline): SQVTM, ANQGSEA. The CDR3 runs to 13 residues. The CDR3 region has the DNA TGCAGCGTTGCTTCAGGGGGCAACTATGGCTACACCTTC. Translated: CSVASGGNYGYTF.

The V and J genes are TRBV10-3 and TRBJ2-3; D uncertain. Germline CDR1 reads ENHRY; CDR2 reads SYGVKD. The V and J ends lost 6 bases and 5 bases respectively, with 12 bases between them. The length of the CDR3 is 13 residues. CDR3 nucleotides: TGTGCCATCAGGGATGGTTCTGGAGATACGCAGTATTTT. This sequence encodes CAIRDGSGDTQYF.

The chain has TRBV7-3 and TRBJ1-1; no clear D. This CDR3 comprises 13 residues. Per germline, CDR1 SGHTA and CDR2 FQGTGA. V lost 2 bases, J lost 4 bases, and 8 bases lay in between. The CDR3 coding sequence is TGTGCCAGCAGCTTAGAGTTTCGCACTGAAGCTTTCTTT. Amino acids: CASSLEFRTEAFF.

This clone has just one count. V and J are TRBV29-1 and TRBJ2-1; D gene unclear. Germline CDR1 reads SQVTM; CDR2 reads ANQGSEA. The V and J ends lost 6 bases and 10 bases respectively, with 16 bases between them. This CDR3 is built from 12 residues. CDR3 sequence: CSVAVTIIEQFF. CDR3 sequence (DNA): TGCAGCGTCGCTGTCACTATTATAGAGCAGTTCTTC.

V gene TRBV2 combines with J gene TRBJ2-1; D possibly corresponds to TRBD1 (6 bases). From germline, CDR1 is SNHLY and CDR2 FYNNEI. The V end lost 6 bases, the J end lost 3 bases, and 15 bases lay between the germline ends. The CDR3 spans 15 residues. The CDR3 loop reads CASRVDQGRYNEQFF. For the CDR3, the DNA is TGTGCCAGCAGGGTCGATCAGGGGCGCTACAATGAGCAGTTCTTC.